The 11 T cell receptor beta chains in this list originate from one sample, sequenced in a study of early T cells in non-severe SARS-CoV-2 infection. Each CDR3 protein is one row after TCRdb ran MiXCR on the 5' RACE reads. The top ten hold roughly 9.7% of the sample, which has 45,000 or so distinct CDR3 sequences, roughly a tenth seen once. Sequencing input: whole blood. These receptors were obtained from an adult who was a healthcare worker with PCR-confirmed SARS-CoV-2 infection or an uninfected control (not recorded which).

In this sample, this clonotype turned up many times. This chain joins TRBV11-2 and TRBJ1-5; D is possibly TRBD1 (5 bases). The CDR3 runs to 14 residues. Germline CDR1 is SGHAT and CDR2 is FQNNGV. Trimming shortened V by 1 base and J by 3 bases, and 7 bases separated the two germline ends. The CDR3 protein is CASSLGGDNQPQHF. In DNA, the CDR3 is TGTGCCAGCAGCTTAGGAGGGGACAATCAGCCCCAGCATTTT.

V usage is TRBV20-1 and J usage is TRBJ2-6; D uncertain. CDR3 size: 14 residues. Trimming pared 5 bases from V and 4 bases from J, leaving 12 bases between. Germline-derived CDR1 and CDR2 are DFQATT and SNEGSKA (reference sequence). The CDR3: CSAPPIGGANVLTF. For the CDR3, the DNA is TGCAGTGCTCCCCCAATCGGAGGGGCCAACGTCCTGACTTTC.

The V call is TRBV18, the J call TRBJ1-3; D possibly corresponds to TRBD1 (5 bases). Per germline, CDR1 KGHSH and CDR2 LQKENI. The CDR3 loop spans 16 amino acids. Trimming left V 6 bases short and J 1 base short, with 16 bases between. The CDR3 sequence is CASSPGPNPSGNTIYF. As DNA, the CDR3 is TGTGCCAGCTCGCCGGGACCCAATCCTTCTGGAAACACCATATATTTT.

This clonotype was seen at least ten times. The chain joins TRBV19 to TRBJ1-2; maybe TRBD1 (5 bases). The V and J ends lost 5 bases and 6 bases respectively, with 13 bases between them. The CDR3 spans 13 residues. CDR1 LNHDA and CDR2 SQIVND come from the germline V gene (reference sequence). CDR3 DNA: TGTGCCAGTAGTGAAGGGGTAGGAGATGGCTACACCTTC. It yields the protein CASSEGVGDGYTF. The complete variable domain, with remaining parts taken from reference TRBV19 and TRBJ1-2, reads DGGITQSPKYLFRKEGQNVTLSCEQNLNHDAMYWYRQDPGQGLRLIYYSQIVNDFQKGDIAEGYSVSREKKESFPLTVTSAQKNPTAFYLCASSEGVGDGYTFGSGTRLTVV.

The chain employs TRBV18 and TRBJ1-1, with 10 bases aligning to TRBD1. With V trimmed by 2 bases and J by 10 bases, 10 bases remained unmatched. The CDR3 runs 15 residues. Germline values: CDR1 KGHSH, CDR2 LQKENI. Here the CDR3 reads CASSPESGTGERAFF. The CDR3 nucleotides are TGTGCCAGCTCACCAGAGTCCGGGACAGGGGAAAGAGCTTTCTTT.

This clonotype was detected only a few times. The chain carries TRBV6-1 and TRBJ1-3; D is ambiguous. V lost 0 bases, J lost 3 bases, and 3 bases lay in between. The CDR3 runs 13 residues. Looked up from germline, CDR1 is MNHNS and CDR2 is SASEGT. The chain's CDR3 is CASSEAGGNTIYF. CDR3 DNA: TGTGCCAGCAGTGAAGCAGGTGGAAACACCATATATTTT.

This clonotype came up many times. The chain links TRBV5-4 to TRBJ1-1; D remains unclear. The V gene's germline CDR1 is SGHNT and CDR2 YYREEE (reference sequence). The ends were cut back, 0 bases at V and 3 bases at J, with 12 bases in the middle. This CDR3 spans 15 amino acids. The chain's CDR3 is CASSLVRVSDTEAFF. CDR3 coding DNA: TGTGCCAGCAGCTTGGTCCGGGTTTCGGACACTGAAGCTTTCTTT.

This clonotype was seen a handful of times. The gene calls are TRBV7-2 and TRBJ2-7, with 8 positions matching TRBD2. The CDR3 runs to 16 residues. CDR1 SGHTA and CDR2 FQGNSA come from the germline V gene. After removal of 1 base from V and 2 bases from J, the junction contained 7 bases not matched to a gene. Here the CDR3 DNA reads TGTGCCAGCAGCTTAGGGTCCCGGGGGGGAACCTACGAGCAGTACTTC. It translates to CASSLGSRGGTYEQYF.

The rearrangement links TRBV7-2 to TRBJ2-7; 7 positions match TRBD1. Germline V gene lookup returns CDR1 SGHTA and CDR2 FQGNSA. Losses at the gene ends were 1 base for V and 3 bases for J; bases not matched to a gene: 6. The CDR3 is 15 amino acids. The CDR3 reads CASSLDRGYLYEQYF. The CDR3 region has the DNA TGTGCCAGCAGCTTAGACAGGGGCTATCTCTACGAGCAGTACTTC.

The CDR3 region is CAISEPENEKLFF. CDR3 sequence (DNA): TGTGCCATCAGTGAACCGGAAAATGAAAAACTGTTTTTT. This rearrangement joins TRBV10-3 to TRBJ1-4; D gene uncertain. Per germline, CDR1 ENHRY and CDR2 SYGVKD. CDR3 length equals 13 residues. V gave up 3 bases and J gave up 5 bases, with 7 bases separating them.

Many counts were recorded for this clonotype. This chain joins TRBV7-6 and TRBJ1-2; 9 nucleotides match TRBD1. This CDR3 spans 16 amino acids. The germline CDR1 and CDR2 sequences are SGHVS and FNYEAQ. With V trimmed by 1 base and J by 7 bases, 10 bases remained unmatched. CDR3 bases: TGTGCCAGCAGCTTAGAGCCTAGGACAGGGGCGAGTGGCTACACCTTC. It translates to CASSLEPRTGASGYTF. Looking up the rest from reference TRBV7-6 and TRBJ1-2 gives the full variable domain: GAGVSQSPRYKVTKRGQDVALRCDPISGHVSLYWYRQALGQGPEFLTYFNYEAQQDKSGLPNDRFSAERPEGSISTLTIQRTEQRDSAMYRCASSLEPRTGASGYTFGSGTRLTVV.